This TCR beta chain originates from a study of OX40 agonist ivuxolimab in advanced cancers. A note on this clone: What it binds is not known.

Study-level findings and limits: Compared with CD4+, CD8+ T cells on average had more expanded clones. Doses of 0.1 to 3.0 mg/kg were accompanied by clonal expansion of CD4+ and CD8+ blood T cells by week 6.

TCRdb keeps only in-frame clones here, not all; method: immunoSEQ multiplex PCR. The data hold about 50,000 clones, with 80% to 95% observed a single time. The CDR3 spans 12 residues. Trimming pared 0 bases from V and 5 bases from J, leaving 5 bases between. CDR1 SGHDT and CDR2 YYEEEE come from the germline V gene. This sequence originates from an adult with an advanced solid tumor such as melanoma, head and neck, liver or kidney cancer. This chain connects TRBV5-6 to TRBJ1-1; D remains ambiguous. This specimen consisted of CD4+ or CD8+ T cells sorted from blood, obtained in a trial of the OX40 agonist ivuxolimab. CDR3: CASSLGQTEAFF. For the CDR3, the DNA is TGTGCCAGCAGCTTGGGGCAGACTGAAGCTTTCTTT.